The 20 T cell receptor beta chains reported below all come from one sample, sequenced in a study of CD4 T cell repertoires in COVID-19. Some clones are missing from TCRdb's copy, which holds only in-frame ones; the method was immunoSEQ multiplex PCR. Here the sample spans about 75,000 clones, under 90% being singletons. Sequences were derived from CD4+ T cells from peripheral blood, sampled after recovery from COVID-19. These TCRs come from a human donor who had COVID-19.

The chain is built from TRBV2 and TRBJ2-7; 7 bases line up with TRBD2. Looked up from germline, CDR1 is SNHLY and CDR2 is FYNNEI. This CDR3 region has 15 residues. V lost 3 bases to trimming and J lost 4 bases; unmatched junction nucleotides: 9. The CDR3 sequence is CASSDMREKAYEQYF. DNA of the CDR3: TGTGCCAGCAGTGATATGCGGGAGAAGGCTTACGAGCAGTACTTC.

This chain's CDR3 is CASSRNTDTQYF. Written as DNA, the CDR3 is TGCGCCAGCAGCCGAAACACAGATACGCAGTATTTT. The chain carries TRBV10-1 and TRBJ2-3, with D unclear. V was clipped by 6 bases and J by 2 bases, with 6 bases between them. Germline CDR1 WNHNN, CDR2 SYGVQD (reference sequence). This CDR3 comprises 12 residues.

This clone was observed a few times. The J gene is TRBJ2-7, the V gene TRBV5-6; D assignment may be TRBD1 or TRBD2 (5 bases each). Germline CDR1 and CDR2: SGHDT and YYEEEE. The CDR3 consists of 16 residues. The germline V and J ends were trimmed by 2 bases and 13 bases, with 28 bases remaining between them. In nucleotides, the CDR3 is TGTGCCAGCAGCTTTCAGGGTTTTGGGGGTGGTGAAGACGAATACTTC. Protein: CASSFQGFGGGEDEYF.

The chain joins TRBV4-2 to TRBJ1-3, with a possible D match to TRBD1 (5 bases). V shed 0 bases and J shed 0 bases, with 9 bases lying between them. This CDR3 spans 16 amino acids. Germline V gives CDR1 LGHNA, CDR2 YNFKEQ. This chain's CDR3 is CASSQEQTVSGNTIYF. The CDR3 DNA follows: TGTGCCAGCAGCCAAGAACAGACAGTCTCTGGAAACACCATATATTTT.

This clone is medium-sized within its sample. This is likely a read error, given that the CDR3 carries no conserved phenylalanine or tryptophan at its end. It is unclear where the CDR3 begins or ends on the DNA, so no DNA is shown, and the CDR3 is as TCRdb lists it. V gene TRBV15 combines with J gene TRBJ1-1. Counting both end residues, the CDR3 totals 13 amino acids. Germline V gene sequence: CDR1 LNHNV, CDR2 YYDKDF (reference sequence). The CDR3 spells CATSRDYGVGNKV.

V is TRBV6-1 and J is TRBJ1-2; D is unclear. Germline V gene lookup returns CDR1 MNHNS and CDR2 SASEGT. The CDR3 consists of 16 residues. V lost 0 bases and J 8 bases, leaving 19 bases between the germline ends. CDR3 DNA: TGTGCCAGCAGTGAAGCGCTAGGCAATCGGGCCCGAGGCTACACCTTC. It encodes CASSEALGNRARGYTF.

V gene TRBV5-4 combines with J gene TRBJ2-5, with D possibly matching TRBD1 (5 bases). The CDR3 spans 15 residues. V lost 5 bases to trimming and J lost 5 bases, with 19 bases between them. Germline V gene sequence: CDR1 SGHNT, CDR2 YYREEE (reference sequence). In DNA, the CDR3 is TGTGCCAGCAGTCGGTTGGCAGGGTTTGTTGAGACCCAGTACTTC. Translated, it gives CASSRLAGFVETQYF.

This chain uses TRBV6-2 or TRBV6-3 with TRBJ2-3; TRBD1 agrees at 10 bases. CDR1 and CDR2 from the germline V gene are MNHEY and SVGEGT. The CDR3 extends over 17 amino acids. Unmatched junction bases numbered 10, after V lost 6 bases and J lost 1 base. CDR3 nucleotide sequence: TGTGCCAGCAGCCCCTGGTCCGGGACAGGGGGCACAGATACGCAGTATTTT. Translated: CASSPWSGTGGTDTQYF.

This clone was detected only a few times. This chain joins TRBV2 and TRBJ2-1, with 10 bases that match TRBD2. In germline, CDR1 is SNHLY, CDR2 FYNNEI. J gave up 7 bases and V 8 bases, and 11 bases lay outside the gene matches. The CDR3 extends over 15 amino acids. The chain's CDR3 is CASGRRLAGVNEQFF. The CDR3 region has the DNA TGTGCCAGCGGCCGTAGGCTAGCGGGAGTTAATGAGCAGTTCTTC.

The chain recombines TRBV6-5 with TRBJ1-2; possible D gene TRBD1, 5 bases. V was clipped by 1 base and J by 3 bases, with 15 bases between them. This CDR3 contains 16 residues. Germline CDR1 is MNHEY and CDR2 is SVGAGI. CDR3 nucleotides: TGTGCCAGCAGTTACTTATTGACAGTTGGGGACTATGGCTACACCTTC. It codes for CASSYLLTVGDYGYTF.

The chain joins TRBV2 to TRBJ2-2; D gene ambiguous. V was pared by 2 bases and J by 4 bases, with 14 bases between. The length of the CDR3 is 16 residues. Germline V lookup: CDR1 SNHLY, CDR2 FYNNEI. The CDR3 DNA sequence: TGTGCCAGCAGTGAACGGGTAGGGCAGCTCACCGGGGAGCTGTTTTTT. Residues: CASSERVGQLTGELFF.

The V call is TRBV28, the J call TRBJ1-1, with TRBD1 as a possible D gene (6 bases). Germline V gene lookup returns CDR1 MDHEN and CDR2 SYDVKM. The length of the CDR3 is 16 residues. V dropped 3 bases and J dropped 4 bases, with 18 bases sitting between them. CDR3 nucleotides: TGTGCCAGCAGTTTTTCCGGGGGCTGGGGGAGCACTGAAGCTTTCTTT. This gives the protein CASSFSGGWGSTEAFF.

The V gene is TRBV7-9, the J gene TRBJ1-6, with 7 bases lining up with TRBD1. CDR1 is SEHNR and CDR2 is FQNEAQ in the germline V gene (reference sequence). The CDR3 sequence is 15 residues long. Trimming at V came to 1 base and at J to 8 bases, leaving 5 bases not matched to a gene. The CDR3 coding sequence is TGTGCCAGCAGCTTAGGGCAGGGGGTCCATTCACCCCTCCACTTT. Translation gives CASSLGQGVHSPLHF.

The V call is TRBV11-3, the J call TRBJ2-5; D might be TRBD2 (7 bases). The CDR3 runs 17 residues. V was trimmed by 5 bases and J by 1 base, leaving 20 bases between them. CDR1 and CDR2 (germline): SGHNT, YENEEA. The CDR3 bases are TGTGCCAGCAGCCACCGTTCGGGGGCTAGCGGCCAAGAGACCCAGTACTTC. It codes for CASSHRSGASGQETQYF.

The rearrangement links TRBV18 to TRBJ2-1; TRBD2 agrees at 8 bases. In germline, CDR1 is KGHSH, CDR2 LQKENI. The CDR3 contains 16 residues. V was pared by 3 bases and J by 4 bases, with 8 bases of the junction left unmatched. CDR3 in DNA: TGTGCCAGCTCACCTACGGGACTAGGCGGGTACAATGAGCAGTTCTTC. Its protein product is CASSPTGLGGYNEQFF.

This chain uses TRBV5-1 with TRBJ2-5, with D perhaps matching TRBD1 (5 bases). The CDR3 contains 15 residues. V was trimmed by 6 bases and J by 1 base, leaving 16 bases between them. Germline CDR1 reads SGHRS; CDR2 reads YFSETQ. The CDR3 coding sequence is TGCGCCAGCAAGATCATGACAGCGATCCAAGAGACCCAGTACTTC. Its translation is CASKIMTAIQETQYF.

CDR3 nucleotide sequence: TGTGCCAGTAGTAAGCGCCCCGGACTAGCGATCTACAATGAGCAGTTCTTC. This gives the protein CASSKRPGLAIYNEQFF. The rearrangement joins TRBV19 to TRBJ2-1; 9 bases are a match to TRBD2. CDR1 LNHDA and CDR2 SQIVND come from the germline V gene (reference sequence). Trimming at V came to 4 bases and at J to 3 bases, leaving 10 bases not matched to a gene. The CDR3 runs to 17 residues.

The rearrangement uses TRBV13 and TRBJ1-5, with D perhaps TRBD1 (5 bases). Between the trimmed V and J ends, which lost 3 bases and 6 bases, there was a span of 18 bases. The CDR3 length is 16 residues. Germline CDR1 is PRHDT and CDR2 is FYEKMQ (reference sequence). CDR3 sequence reads: CASSLMAGGGGQPQHF. The CDR3 coding sequence is TGTGCCAGCAGCTTGATGGCGGGGGGTGGGGGTCAGCCCCAGCATTTT.

J is TRBJ1-2 and V is TRBV5-1; TRBD1 matches 8 bases. Germline CDR1 is SGHRS and CDR2 is YFSETQ. V shed 3 bases and J 7 bases; nucleotides not matched to a gene: 8. This CDR3 region has 14 residues. The CDR3 protein is CASSSGQAGGGYTF. CDR3 nucleotide sequence: TGCGCCAGCAGCTCGGGACAGGCAGGGGGTGGCTACACCTTC.

V is TRBV10-2 and J is TRBJ1-2; tentative D call: TRBD1 (6 bases). Trimming stripped 8 bases from V and 6 bases from J, with 16 bases between. This CDR3 comprises 13 residues. Germline V gene lookup returns CDR1 WSHSY and CDR2 SAAADI. The DNA for the CDR3 is TGCGCCAGCGGGCTTGGGGGGCTTGATGGCTACACCTTC. The encoded protein is CASGLGGLDGYTF.